Listed below are T cell receptor beta chains from one sample, sequenced in a study of blood T cell repertoires in COVID-19. Here immunoSEQ multiplex PCR was the method, and the copy in TCRdb shows in-frame clones only, minus some. The repertoire holds 80,000 or so clones, about 80% seen once, with less than 6% in the top ten. Sequencing was carried out using peripheral blood. The receptors were sampled from a woman aged 70-85 years with acute or convalescent COVID-19. The CDR3 runs from the conserved cysteine through the conserved F or W. The size field is filled for only some rows; it gives once, few, many or a size class.

V	size	J	CDR3
TRBV5-1	-	TRBJ1-1	CASSLVVGGGSEAFF
TRBV27	-	TRBJ2-7	CASSLSETGNHEQYF
TRBV11-2	-	TRBJ2-3	CASSLGAGGITDTQYF
TRBV25-1	-	TRBJ2-1	CASSELGRGLIDNEQFF
TRBV2	-	TRBJ1-2	CASEGQGTLYTF
TRBV6-2/TRBV6-3	-	TRBJ2-5	CASSRNTGTGEETQYF
TRBV13	-	TRBJ2-1	CASSLVSSNDEQFF
TRBV7-6	-	TRBJ1-1	CASSLVEGNTEAFF
TRBV6-5	-	TRBJ1-1	CASKGVVGKNTEAFF
TRBV9	-	TRBJ2-5	CASSVASGGRKTQYF
TRBV5-8	once	TRBJ2-1	CASSHGTSRLNEQFF
TRBV7-9	-	TRBJ1-1	CASSTDRNTEAFF
TRBV7-2	-	TRBJ1-3	CASRLGGRETNTIYF
TRBV11-2	-	TRBJ2-1	CASNSGHNEQFF
TRBV4-1	-	TRBJ2-7	CASSQDSQGISYEQYF
TRBV11-3	-	TRBJ2-7	CASSLTGYPYEQYF
TRBV18	-	TRBJ1-1	CASSPLPGRKAEAFF
TRBV10-3	-	TRBJ1-1	CAISDPGVSNTEAFF
TRBV5-6	-	TRBJ2-3	CASRLHGVYTDTQYF
TRBV19	-	TRBJ1-1	CASIPGFRDTEAFF
TRBV18	-	TRBJ2-1	CASSPRQGGGDEQFF
TRBV6-4	-	TRBJ2-5	CASSEQGGETQYF
TRBV29-1	-	TRBJ2-3	CSVTGLAGGDTQYF
TRBV5-1	-	TRBJ1-4	CASSFSTGKEKLFF
TRBV3-1/TRBV3-2	few	TRBJ2-1	CASSRRASYEQFF
TRBV5-6	-	TRBJ1-4	CASSLQTGGNEKLFF
TRBV6-4	-	TRBJ2-1	CASSDSIEDSYNEQFF
TRBV7-2	-	TRBJ2-1	CASSSLGQGLGEQFF
TRBV13	-	TRBJ2-2	CASGEGLAQTGELFF
TRBV7-9	-	TRBJ2-3	CASSFPGVSDTQYF
TRBV3-1/TRBV3-2	-	TRBJ2-1	CASSQDFSNNEQFF
TRBV7-8	-	TRBJ1-1	CASSYYRGGGTEAFF
TRBV5-4	-	TRBJ2-1	CASSDGTSNEQFF
TRBV9	-	TRBJ2-2	CASSVGTGQNTGELFF
TRBV5-5	-	TRBJ1-1	CASSLGAEAFF
TRBV5-1	-	TRBJ2-3	CASSLGSGTRDTQYF
TRBV27	-	TRBJ2-1	CASQSGYTYNEQFF
TRBV7-9	few	TRBJ1-2	CASSLAVQDIYGYTF
TRBV7-2	-	TRBJ1-6	CASRSSGRVNSPLHF
TRBV18	-	TRBJ1-5	CASSRLGGGEEPQHF
TRBV9	-	TRBJ1-2	CASSVGQGAHGYTF
TRBV7-2	once	TRBJ2-5	CASSQPRVQETQYF
TRBV6-5	-	TRBJ1-4	CASRPGGTTNEKLFF
TRBV25-1	-	TRBJ1-4	CASSGWRATNEKLFF
TRBV9	once	TRBJ2-7	CASSVGGQGQHEQYF
TRBV10-3	-	TRBJ2-2	CAINRLAGGRDTGELFF
TRBV19	once	TRBJ1-5	CASSGTGGRQPQHF
TRBV5-1	-	TRBJ1-1	CASSVDMNTEAFF
TRBV10-1	-	TRBJ2-1	CASIDEQFF
TRBV10-3	-	TRBJ1-2	CAISEGAQTSYGYTF
TRBV7-9	-	TRBJ1-4	CASSPQDRGRNEKLFF
TRBV6-2/TRBV6-3	once	TRBJ2-7	CASSFLAGGYEQYF